The source of this T cell receptor (beta chain) is a study of regulatory T cells in long-lasting Graves disease. CDR1 and CDR2 (germline): SGHRS, YFSETQ. The CDR3 has 16 amino acids. V was pared by 3 bases and J by 1 base, with 15 bases between. Indicated time point: newly diagnosed GD, antithyroid drugs for less than 3 months. From PBMCs, RNA was extracted and then used to make the TCR library. Both iRepertoire HTBI primers and Arm-PCR of CDR3 regions were used to build the TCR beta libraries. MiXCR, applied by TCRdb to the multiplex PCR reads, yields one record per CDR3 protein. The data contain 600,000 to 650,000 distinct CDR3 sequences, approximately 15% of them singletons. Separately, the same data were catalogued under a study of T cells in Graves' hyperthyroidism and ophthalmopathy. That paper adds: The HTBI primer set drove a first-round RT-PCR of the TCR CDR3.

The chain carries TRBV5-1 and TRBJ2-3, with D tentatively TRBD2 (5 bases). This specimen consisted of peripheral blood mononuclear cells (PBMCs), obtained at new diagnosis, from a patient treated with antithyroid drugs. The TCR comes from a woman in her 30s with Graves disease. The CDR3 DNA is TGCGCCAGCAGCTCGACCTACGGGGTCCGCACAGATACGCAGTATTTT. Its translation is CASSSTYGVRTDTQYF.